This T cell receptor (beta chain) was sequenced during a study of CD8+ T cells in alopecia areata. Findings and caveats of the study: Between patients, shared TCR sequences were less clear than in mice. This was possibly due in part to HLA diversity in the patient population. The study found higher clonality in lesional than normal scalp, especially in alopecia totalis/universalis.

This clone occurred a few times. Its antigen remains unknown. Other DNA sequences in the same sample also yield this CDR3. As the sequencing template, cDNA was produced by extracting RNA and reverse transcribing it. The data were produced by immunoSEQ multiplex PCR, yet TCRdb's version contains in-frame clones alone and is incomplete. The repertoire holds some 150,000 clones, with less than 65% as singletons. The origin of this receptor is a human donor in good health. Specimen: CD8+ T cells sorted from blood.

CDR3 protein: CASRTGTEAFF. In DNA, the CDR3 is TGTGCCAGCAGGACAGGGACTGAAGCTTTCTTT. The rearrangement uses TRBV19 and TRBJ1-1, with 8 bases identical to TRBD1. V lost 9 bases to trimming and J lost 5 bases; unmatched junction nucleotides: 2. CDR1 LNHDA and CDR2 SQIVND come from the germline V gene (reference sequence). The CDR3 totals 11 residues.